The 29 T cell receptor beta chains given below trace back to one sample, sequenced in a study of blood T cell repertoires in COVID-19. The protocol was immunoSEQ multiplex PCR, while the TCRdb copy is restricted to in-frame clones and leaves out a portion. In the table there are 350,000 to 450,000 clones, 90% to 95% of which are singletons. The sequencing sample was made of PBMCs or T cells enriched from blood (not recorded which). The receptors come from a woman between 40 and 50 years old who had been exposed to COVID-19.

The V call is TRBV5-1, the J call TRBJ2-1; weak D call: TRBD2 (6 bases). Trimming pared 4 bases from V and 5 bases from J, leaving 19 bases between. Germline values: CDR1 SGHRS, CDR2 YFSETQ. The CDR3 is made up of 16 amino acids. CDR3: CASSLYSGTADNEQFF. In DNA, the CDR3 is TGCGCCAGCAGCCTTTACTCCGGGACTGCAGACAATGAGCAGTTCTTC.

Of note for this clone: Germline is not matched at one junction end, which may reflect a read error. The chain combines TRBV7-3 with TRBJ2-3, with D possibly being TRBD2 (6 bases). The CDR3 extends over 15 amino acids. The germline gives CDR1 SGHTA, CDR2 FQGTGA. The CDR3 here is CASSLTRDFTDTQYF. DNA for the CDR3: TGTGCCAGCAGCCTAACCCGGGACTTCACAGATACGCAGTATTTT.

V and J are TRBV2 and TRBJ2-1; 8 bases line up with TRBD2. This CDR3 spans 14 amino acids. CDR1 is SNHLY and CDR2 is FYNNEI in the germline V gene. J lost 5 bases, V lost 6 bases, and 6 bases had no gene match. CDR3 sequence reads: CASSRLAGDNEQFF. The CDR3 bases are TGTGCCAGCAGCCGGCTAGCGGGCGACAATGAGCAGTTCTTC.

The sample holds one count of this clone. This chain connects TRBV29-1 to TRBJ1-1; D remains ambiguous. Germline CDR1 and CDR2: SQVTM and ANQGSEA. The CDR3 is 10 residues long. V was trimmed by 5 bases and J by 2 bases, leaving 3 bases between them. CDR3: CSVLNTEAFF. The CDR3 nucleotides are TGCAGCGTTTTAAACACTGAAGCTTTCTTT.

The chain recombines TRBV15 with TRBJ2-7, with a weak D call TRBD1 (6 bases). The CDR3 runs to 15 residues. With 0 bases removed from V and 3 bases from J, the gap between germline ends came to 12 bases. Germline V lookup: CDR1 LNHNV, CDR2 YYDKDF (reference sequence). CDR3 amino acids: CATSREKGQLYEQYF. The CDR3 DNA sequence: TGTGCCACCAGCAGAGAGAAAGGACAGCTCTACGAGCAGTACTTC.

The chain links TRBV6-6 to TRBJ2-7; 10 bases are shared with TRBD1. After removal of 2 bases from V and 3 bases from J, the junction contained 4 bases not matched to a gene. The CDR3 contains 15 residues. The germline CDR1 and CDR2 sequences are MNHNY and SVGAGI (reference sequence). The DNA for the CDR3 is TGTGCCAGCAGTTACGTGGGACAGGGGAACTACGAGCAGTACTTC. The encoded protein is CASSYVGQGNYEQYF.

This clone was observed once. The CDR3: CASKGERNSPLHF. As DNA, the CDR3 is TGTGCCAGTAAAGGGGAACGTAATTCACCCCTCCACTTT. J is TRBJ1-6 and V is TRBV19, with D possibly being TRBD1 (5 bases). V was clipped by 7 bases and J by 6 bases, with 10 bases between them. CDR3 length: 13 amino acids. The germline V gene encodes CDR1 LNHDA and CDR2 SQIVND (reference sequence).

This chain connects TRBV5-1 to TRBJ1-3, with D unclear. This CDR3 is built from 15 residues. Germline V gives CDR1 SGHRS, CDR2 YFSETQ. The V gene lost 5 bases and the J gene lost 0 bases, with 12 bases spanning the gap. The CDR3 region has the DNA TGCGCCAGCAGTGCTGATTTCGGCTCTGGAAACACCATATATTTT. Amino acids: CASSADFGSGNTIYF.

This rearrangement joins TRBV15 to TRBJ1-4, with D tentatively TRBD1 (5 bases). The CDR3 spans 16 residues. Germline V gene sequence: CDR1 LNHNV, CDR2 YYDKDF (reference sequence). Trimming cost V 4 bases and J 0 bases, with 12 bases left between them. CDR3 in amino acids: CATSIARGSTNEKLFF. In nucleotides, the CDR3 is TGTGCCACCAGCATTGCTAGGGGCTCAACTAATGAAAAACTGTTTTTT.

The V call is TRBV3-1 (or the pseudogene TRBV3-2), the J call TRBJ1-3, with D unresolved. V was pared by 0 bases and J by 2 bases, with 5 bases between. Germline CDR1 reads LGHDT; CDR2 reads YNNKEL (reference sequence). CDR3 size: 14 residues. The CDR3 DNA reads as TGTGCCAGCAGCCAAGATGTAACTGGAAACACCATATATTTT. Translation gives CASSQDVTGNTIYF.

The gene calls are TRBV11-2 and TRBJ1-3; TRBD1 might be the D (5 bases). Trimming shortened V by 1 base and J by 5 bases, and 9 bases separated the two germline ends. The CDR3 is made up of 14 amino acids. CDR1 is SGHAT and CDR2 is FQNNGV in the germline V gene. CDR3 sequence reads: CASSLVRGRNTIYF. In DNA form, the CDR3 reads TGTGCCAGCAGCTTAGTCCGGGGGAGAAACACCATATATTTT.

Written as DNA, the CDR3 is TGTGCCAGTAGTATAGAGAGGACCGGGATTTCGTTCTATGGCTACACCTTC. This codes for CASSIERTGISFYGYTF. The rearrangement links TRBV19 to TRBJ1-2, with D unclear. The germline V gene encodes CDR1 LNHDA and CDR2 SQIVND (reference sequence). This CDR3 region has 17 residues. V was trimmed by 0 bases and J by 4 bases, leaving 18 bases between them.

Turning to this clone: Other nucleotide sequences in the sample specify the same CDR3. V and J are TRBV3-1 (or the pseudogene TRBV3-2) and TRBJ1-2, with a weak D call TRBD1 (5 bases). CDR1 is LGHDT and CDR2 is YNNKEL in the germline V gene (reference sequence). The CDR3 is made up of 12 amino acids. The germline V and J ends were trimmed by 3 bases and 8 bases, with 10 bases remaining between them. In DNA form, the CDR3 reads TGTGCCAGCAGCCAGGGGGGTTACGGCTACACCTTC. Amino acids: CASSQGGYGYTF.

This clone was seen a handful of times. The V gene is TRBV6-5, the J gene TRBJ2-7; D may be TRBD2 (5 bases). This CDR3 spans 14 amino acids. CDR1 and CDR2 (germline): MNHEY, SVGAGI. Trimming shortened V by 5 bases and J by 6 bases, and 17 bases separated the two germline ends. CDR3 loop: CASSHKGARSEQYF. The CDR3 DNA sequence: TGTGCCAGCAGTCATAAGGGAGCACGATCCGAGCAGTACTTC.

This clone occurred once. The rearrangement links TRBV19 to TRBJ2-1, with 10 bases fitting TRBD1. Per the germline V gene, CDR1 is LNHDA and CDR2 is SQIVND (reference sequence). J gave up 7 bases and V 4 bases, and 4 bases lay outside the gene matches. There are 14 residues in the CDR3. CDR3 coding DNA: TGTGCCAGTAGTAGGGGACAGGGGCCTAATGAGCAGTTCTTC. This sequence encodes CASSRGQGPNEQFF.

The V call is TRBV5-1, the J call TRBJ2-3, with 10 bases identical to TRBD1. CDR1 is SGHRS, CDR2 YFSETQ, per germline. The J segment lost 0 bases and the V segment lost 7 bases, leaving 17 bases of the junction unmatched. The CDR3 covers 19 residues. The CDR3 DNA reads TGCGCCAGCTACGGGATTGGGGACAGGGGACCTTCTAGCACAGATACGCAGTATTTT. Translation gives CASYGIGDRGPSSTDTQYF.

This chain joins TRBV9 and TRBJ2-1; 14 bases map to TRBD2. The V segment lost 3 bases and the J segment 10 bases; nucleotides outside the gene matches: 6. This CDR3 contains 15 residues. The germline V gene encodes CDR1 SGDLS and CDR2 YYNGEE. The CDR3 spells CASSAGTSGGREQFF. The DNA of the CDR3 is TGTGCCAGCAGCGCCGGGACTAGCGGGGGCCGCGAGCAGTTCTTC.

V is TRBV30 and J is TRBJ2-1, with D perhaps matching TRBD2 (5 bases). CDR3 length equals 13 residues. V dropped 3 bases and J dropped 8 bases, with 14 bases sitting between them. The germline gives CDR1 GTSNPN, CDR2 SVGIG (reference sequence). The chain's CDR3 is CAWRSGSGDEQFF. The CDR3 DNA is TGTGCCTGGAGGAGCGGAAGTGGGGATGAGCAGTTCTTC.

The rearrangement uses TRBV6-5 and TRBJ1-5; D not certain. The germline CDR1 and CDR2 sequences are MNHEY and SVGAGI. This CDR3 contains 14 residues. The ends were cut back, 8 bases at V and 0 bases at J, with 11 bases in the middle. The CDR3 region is CASAAAYSNQPQHF. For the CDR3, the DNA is TGTGCCAGCGCGGCAGCGTATAGCAATCAGCCCCAGCATTTT.

This CDR3 is CATSDPLRGALNEQFF. Here the CDR3 DNA reads TGTGCCACCAGTGACCCCCTCCGGGGGGCCCTCAATGAGCAGTTCTTC. V usage is TRBV24-1 and J usage is TRBJ2-1, with D perhaps TRBD2 (7 bases). The CDR3 is 16 residues long. Between the trimmed V and J ends, which lost 4 bases and 6 bases, there was a span of 18 bases. Looked up from germline, CDR1 is KGHDR and CDR2 is SFDVKD.

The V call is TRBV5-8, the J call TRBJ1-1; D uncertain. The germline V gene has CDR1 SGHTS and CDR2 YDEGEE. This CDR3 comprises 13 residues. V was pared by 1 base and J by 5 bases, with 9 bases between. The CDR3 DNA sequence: TGTGCCAGCAGCTTGTGGGAGGGTACTGAAGCTTTCTTT. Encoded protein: CASSLWEGTEAFF.

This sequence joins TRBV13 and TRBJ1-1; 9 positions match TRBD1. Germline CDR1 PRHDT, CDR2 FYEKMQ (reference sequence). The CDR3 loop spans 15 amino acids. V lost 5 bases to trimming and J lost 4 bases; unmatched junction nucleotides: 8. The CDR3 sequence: CASSPGQGSGTEAFF. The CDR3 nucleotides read TGTGCCAGCAGCCCGGGACAGGGCTCGGGCACTGAAGCTTTCTTT. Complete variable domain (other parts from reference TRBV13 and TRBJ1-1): AAGVIQSPRHLIKEKRETATLKCYPIPRHDTVYWYQQGPGQDPQFLISFYEKMQSDKGSIPDRFSAQQFSDYHSELNMSSLELGDSALYFCASSPGQGSGTEAFFGQGTRLTVV.

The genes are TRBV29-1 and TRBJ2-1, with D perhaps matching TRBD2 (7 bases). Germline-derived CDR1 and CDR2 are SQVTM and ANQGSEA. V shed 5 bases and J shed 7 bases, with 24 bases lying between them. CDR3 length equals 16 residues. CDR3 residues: CSVLAPGASGLNEQFF. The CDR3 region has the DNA TGCAGCGTTCTAGCCCCAGGGGCTAGCGGCCTAAATGAGCAGTTCTTC.

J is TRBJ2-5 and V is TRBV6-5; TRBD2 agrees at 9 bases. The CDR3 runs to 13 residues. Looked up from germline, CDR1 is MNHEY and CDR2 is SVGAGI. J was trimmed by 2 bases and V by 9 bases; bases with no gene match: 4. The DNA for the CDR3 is TGTGCCAGTACGGCGGGGGGGCAAGAGACCCAGTACTTC. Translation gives CASTAGGQETQYF.

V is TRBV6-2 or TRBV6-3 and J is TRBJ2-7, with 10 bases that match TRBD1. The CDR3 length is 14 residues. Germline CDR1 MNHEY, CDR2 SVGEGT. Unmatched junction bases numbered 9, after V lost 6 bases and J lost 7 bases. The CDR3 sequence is CASSRLGQGEEQYF. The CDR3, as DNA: TGTGCCAGCAGCCGACTTGGACAGGGGGAAGAGCAGTACTTC.

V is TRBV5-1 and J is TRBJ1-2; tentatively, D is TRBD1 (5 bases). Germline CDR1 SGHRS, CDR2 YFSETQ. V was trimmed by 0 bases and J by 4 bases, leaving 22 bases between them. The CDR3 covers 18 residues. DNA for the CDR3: TGCGCCAGCAGCTTGGTATTTGGCAGGGATGGAACTACCTATGGCTACACCTTC. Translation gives CASSLVFGRDGTTYGYTF.

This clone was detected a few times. DNA for the CDR3: TGTGCCAGCGGATCCTGGAGGGAGCAGTACTTC. Its protein product is CASGSWREQYF. The chain has TRBV3-1 (or the pseudogene TRBV3-2) and TRBJ2-7; D is perhaps TRBD2 (5 bases). CDR1 LGHDT and CDR2 YNNKEL come from the germline V gene (reference sequence). V lost 8 bases, J lost 7 bases, and 12 bases lay in between. This CDR3 has 11 residues.

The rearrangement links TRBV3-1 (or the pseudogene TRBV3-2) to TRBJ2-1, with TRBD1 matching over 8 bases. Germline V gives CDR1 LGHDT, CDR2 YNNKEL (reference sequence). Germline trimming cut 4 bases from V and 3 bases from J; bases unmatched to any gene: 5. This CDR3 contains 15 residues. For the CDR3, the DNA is TGTGCCAGCAGCCGAGGACAGGGCAACTACAATGAGCAGTTCTTC. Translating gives CASSRGQGNYNEQFF.

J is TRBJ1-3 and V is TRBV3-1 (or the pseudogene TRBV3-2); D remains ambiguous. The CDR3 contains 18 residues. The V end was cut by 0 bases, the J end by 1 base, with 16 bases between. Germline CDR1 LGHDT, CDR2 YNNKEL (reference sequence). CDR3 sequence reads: CASSQDLRGLGSGNTIYF. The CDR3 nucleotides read TGTGCCAGCAGCCAAGATTTACGAGGGCTAGGATCTGGAAACACCATATATTTT.